This T cell receptor beta chain appears in the sequencing data of a study of CD8+ T cells in alopecia areata. Study in general: Administration of oral tofacitinib to treated patients was at 5 to 10 mg twice daily. Study observations and caveats: Scalp clonality and expanded CD8+ clones among the top 100 showed significant decreases with tofacitinib. Only one nonresponder was present, which leaves the link between baseline CD8+ expansion and response uncertain.

This clone was detected once. Antigen unknown. Treatment reported: oral pan-JAK inhibitor, 5-10 mg twice daily. The CDR3 totals 17 residues. Trimming at V came to 3 bases and at J to 5 bases, leaving 14 bases not matched to a gene. Germline CDR1 SGDLS, CDR2 YYNGEE. RNA extraction was followed by reverse transcription into cDNA, which acted as the sequencing template. Using immunoSEQ multiplex PCR, the repertoire was profiled, and TCRdb retains in-frame clones only, with some absent. The table lists roughly 100,000 clones, about nine tenths of them singletons. The receptor was derived from a human donor with alopecia areata. The sample consisted of CD8+ T cells sorted from blood, taken at week 34, from a patient treated with tofacitinib. The chain employs TRBV9 and TRBJ2-3; 8 bases agree with TRBD2. In DNA form, the CDR3 reads TGTGCCAGCAGCGCCGGCGATGCGGGACTAGTGGTAGATACGCAGTATTTT. Encoded protein: CASSAGDAGLVVDTQYF.